These 22 T cell receptor beta chains share one sample of origin, sequenced in a study of PD-1 blockade in classical Hodgkin lymphoma. Every patient experienced relapse after autologous stem cell transplantation, and brentuximab vedotin exposure varied. The table came from immunoSEQ multiplex PCR; TCRdb's copy has only in-frame clones and leaves some out. This table has around 13,000 clones, around 76% appearing once. The input for sequencing was peripheral blood mononuclear cells (PBMCs), taken at baseline. These receptors originate from a human donor with classical Hodgkin lymphoma.

The J gene is TRBJ1-4, the V gene TRBV27; D gene ambiguous. The V gene's germline CDR1 is MNHEY and CDR2 SMNVEV (reference sequence). Trimming shortened V by 10 bases and J by 8 bases, and 11 bases separated the two germline ends. The length of the CDR3 is 11 residues. The CDR3 reads CATSRNEKLFF. CDR3 nucleotides: TGTGCCACCTCGCGGAACGAAAAACTGTTTTTT.

The chain links TRBV2 to TRBJ1-4, with TRBD1 matching over 8 bases. The germline V gene encodes CDR1 SNHLY and CDR2 FYNNEI. V lost 8 bases and J lost 5; bases outside the gene matches: 4. This CDR3 spans 13 amino acids. This CDR3 reads CASQRDRNEKLFF. CDR3 sequence (DNA): TGTGCCAGCCAAAGGGACAGGAATGAAAAACTGTTTTTT.

The CDR3 DNA reads as TGTGCCAGCAGCTTGAGACTCCCTCGCGGACAAAGCTCCTACAATGAGCAGTTCTTC. This sequence encodes CASSLRLPRGQSSYNEQFF. The genes are TRBV11-2 and TRBJ2-1, with D possibly TRBD1 on 5 matching bases. Per the germline V gene, CDR1 is SGHAT and CDR2 is FQNNGV. CDR3 length equals 19 residues. The V end lost 3 bases, the J end lost 0 bases, and 21 bases lay between the germline ends.

This sequence joins TRBV4-3 and TRBJ2-3, with TRBD2 identical over 8 bases. Losses at the gene ends were 3 bases for V and 4 bases for J; bases not matched to a gene: 3. The CDR3 covers 14 residues. The germline V gene has CDR1 LGHNA and CDR2 YSLEER. DNA of the CDR3: TGCGCCAGCAGCCAGACTAGCGCATCAGATACGCAGTATTTT. Amino acid sequence: CASSQTSASDTQYF.

The chain carries TRBV9 and TRBJ2-5, with 7 bases aligning to TRBD1. Trimming removed 0 bases from V and 5 bases from J; junction bases left unmatched: 4. CDR1 and CDR2 from the germline V gene are SGDLS and YYNGEE. The CDR3 consists of 14 residues. CDR3 DNA: TGTGCCAGCAGCGTAGGACAGGGATCGGAGACCCAGTACTTC. Translation gives CASSVGQGSETQYF.

The chain is built from TRBV9 and TRBJ2-1; D is undetermined. The CDR3 covers 15 residues. Germline V gene sequence: CDR1 SGDLS, CDR2 YYNGEE. V lost 0 bases to trimming and J lost 5 bases, with 12 bases between them. The CDR3 coding sequence is TGTGCCAGCAGCGTAGCCGCGAACCAGGACAATGAGCAGTTCTTC. Encoded protein: CASSVAANQDNEQFF.

The chain recombines TRBV5-6 with TRBJ2-3, with D perhaps matching TRBD1 (6 bases). Germline V gene data show CDR1 as SGHDT and CDR2 as YYEEEE. V lost 5 bases and J 2 bases, leaving 15 bases between the germline ends. This CDR3 is 15 amino acids long. CDR3: CASRPRGIITDTQYF. The CDR3 DNA sequence: TGTGCCAGCAGGCCCAGGGGAATTATCACAGATACGCAGTATTTT.

The chain's CDR3 is CASSLSKGGEKLFF. The CDR3 nucleotides read TGTGCCAGCAGTTTATCCAAAGGGGGGGAAAAACTGTTTTTT. The chain recombines TRBV27 with TRBJ1-4; possibly TRBD1 for D (6 bases). In germline, CDR1 is MNHEY, CDR2 SMNVEV (reference sequence). V was shortened by 0 bases and J by 8 bases, with 10 bases between the two germline ends. This CDR3 region has 14 residues.

This clone was picked up one time. The V gene is TRBV6-5, the J gene TRBJ1-6, with TRBD1 matching over 11 bases. The germline gives CDR1 MNHEY, CDR2 SVGAGI. The CDR3 runs 15 residues. V lost 6 bases and J lost 9; bases outside the gene matches: 7. Here the CDR3 DNA reads TGTGCCAGCAGCCGGACAGGGGGCTTCGGTTCACCCCTCCACTTT. It encodes CASSRTGGFGSPLHF.

The CDR3 region is CASSWADGEQFF. The DNA for the CDR3 is TGTGCCAGCAGCTGGGCCGATGGGGAGCAGTTCTTC. The rearrangement joins TRBV7-6 to TRBJ2-1, with D unclear. Germline values: CDR1 SGHVS, CDR2 FNYEAQ. This CDR3 is built from 12 residues. Trimming took off 4 bases at V and 10 bases at J, with 11 bases between the two ends.

The rearrangement links TRBV7-2 to TRBJ2-1; 10 nucleotides align to TRBD1. Per germline, CDR1 SGHTA and CDR2 FQGNSA. The trim removed 4 bases at V and 2 bases at J, leaving 2 bases unmatched. CDR3 length: 15 residues. For the CDR3, the DNA is TGTGCCAGCAGCTCCGACAGGGGGCCCTACAATGAGCAGTTCTTC. This encodes CASSSDRGPYNEQFF. Full variable domain (missing parts from reference TRBV7-2 and TRBJ2-1): GAGVSQSPSNKVTEKGKDVELRCDPISGHTALYWYRQSLGQGLEFLIYFQGNSAPDKSGLPSDRFSAERTGGSVSTLTIQRTQQEDSAVYLCASSSDRGPYNEQFFGPGTRLTVL.

The V and J genes are TRBV4-1 and TRBJ2-1, with 7 nucleotides matching TRBD2. Germline CDR1 is MGHRA and CDR2 is YSYEKL. The CDR3 extends over 17 amino acids. V lost 0 bases and J lost 5; bases outside the gene matches: 10. CDR3 amino acids: CASSQDGGGLYNNEQFF. The CDR3 region has the DNA TGCGCCAGCAGCCAAGATGGGGGGGGACTATATAACAATGAGCAGTTCTTC.

Points on this clone: The sample has other DNA sequences that encode this CDR3 too. The chain combines TRBV7-9 with TRBJ1-2; the D gene is possibly TRBD1 (5 bases). Germline loops: CDR1 SEHNR, CDR2 FQNEAQ (reference sequence). This CDR3 has 14 amino acids. V dropped 6 bases and J dropped 8 bases, with 19 bases sitting between them. This CDR3 is CASSSGQPRGGYTF. The CDR3, as DNA: TGTGCCAGCAGTTCTGGACAACCTAGGGGAGGCTACACCTTC.

The chain has TRBV2 and TRBJ1-1; the D is unclear. The germline V gene encodes CDR1 SNHLY and CDR2 FYNNEI. CDR3 length: 14 amino acids. Trimming shortened V by 4 bases and J by 3 bases, and 12 bases separated the two germline ends. CDR3 residues: CASSVWQMDTEAFF. The CDR3 DNA is TGTGCCAGCAGTGTATGGCAGATGGACACTGAAGCTTTCTTT.

This chain joins TRBV18 and TRBJ2-3; D uncertain. Trimming pared 4 bases from V and 7 bases from J, leaving 6 bases between. The CDR3 contains 11 residues. Germline V lookup: CDR1 KGHSH, CDR2 LQKENI. The CDR3 region is CASSHENTQYF. Here the CDR3 DNA reads TGTGCCAGCTCACACGAAAATACGCAGTATTTT.

V gene TRBV7-8 combines with J gene TRBJ2-5; 10 nucleotides line up with TRBD1. The end of the DNA fits TRBJ2-7 better, so the J call may be wrong. The CDR3 sequence is 15 residues long. Germline lookup yields CDR1 SGHVS and CDR2 FQNEAQ. The CDR3 loop is CASSFSGTGVDEQYF. For the CDR3, the DNA is TGTGCCAGCAGCTTCTCCGGGACAGGGGTAGACGAGCAGTACTTC.

This clone was recorded a few times. J is TRBJ1-2 and V is TRBV5-1; TRBD1 matches at 10 bases. There are 15 residues in the CDR3. Germline CDR1 is SGHRS and CDR2 is YFSETQ. V dropped 2 bases and J dropped 4; count of bases not matched to a gene: 5. This CDR3 reads CASSFGTGATYGYTF. The CDR3, as DNA: TGCGCCAGCAGCTTCGGGACAGGGGCTACCTATGGCTACACCTTC.

The J gene is TRBJ1-1, the V gene TRBV19, with D uncertain. In germline, CDR1 is LNHDA, CDR2 SQIVND (reference sequence). The CDR3 length is 12 residues. Trimming pared 6 bases from V and 7 bases from J, leaving 12 bases between. Here the CDR3 DNA reads TGTGCCAGTAGCAATCCCGGGAGTGAAGCTTTCTTT. Its protein is CASSNPGSEAFF.

V and J are TRBV4-2 and TRBJ2-7, with 10 bases that match TRBD2. The CDR3 loop spans 18 amino acids. Germline CDR1 and CDR2: LGHNA and YNFKEQ. J lost 4 bases, V lost 1 base, and 13 bases had no gene match. CDR3 in DNA: TGTGCCAGCAGCCAAGTTGGCCAGGGGCTTAGCGGGGGGTACGAGCAGTACTTC. This gives the protein CASSQVGQGLSGGYEQYF.

This clone was detected only a few times. The chain combines TRBV5-4 with TRBJ1-3; D gene unclear. Germline lookup yields CDR1 SGHNT and CDR2 YYREEE (reference sequence). V shed 3 bases and J shed 0 bases, with 10 bases lying between them. The CDR3 runs to 15 residues. In DNA form, the CDR3 reads TGTGCCAGCAGCTCTGGACGGATCTCTGGAAACACCATATATTTT. Its translation is CASSSGRISGNTIYF.

CDR3 bases: TGTGCCAGCAGCTTTAGAGGGGGCGCGGAAGAGACCCAGTACTTC. As protein: CASSFRGGAEETQYF. This chain uses TRBV7-9 with TRBJ2-5, with TRBD1 matching over 7 bases. This CDR3 region has 15 residues. Germline loops: CDR1 SEHNR, CDR2 FQNEAQ (reference sequence). V was pared by 3 bases and J by 3 bases, with 7 bases of the junction left unmatched.

The sample holds one count of this clone. The chain links TRBV5-4 to TRBJ2-5; the D gene is possibly TRBD2 (6 bases). V gave up 4 bases and J gave up 5 bases, with 15 bases separating them. CDR1 is SGHNT and CDR2 is YYREEE in the germline V gene (reference sequence). The CDR3 runs 14 residues. The chain's CDR3 is CASSGKTSLETQYF. For the CDR3, the DNA is TGTGCCAGCAGCGGAAAGACTAGTCTCGAGACCCAGTACTTC.